This TCR beta chain was sequenced during a study of shared clonotypes between healthy human individuals. Overall study findings and caveats: Clonotypes not shared had lower generation probabilities than those common to all four donors. Since donors were few, the genetic and exposure-history diversity represented was limited.

Germline CDR1 is SNHLY and CDR2 is FYNNEI. The CDR3 is 13 amino acids. V was cut by 4 bases and J by 0 bases, with 7 bases left in between. Note on this clone: The antigen is undetermined.

Replicate PCRs run on sorted subsets employed approximately 200 ng DNA, about 27,000 T cell genomes. Assay used: immunoSEQ multiplex PCR; TCRdb lists only in-frame clones, some missing. In the table there are approximately 1,000,000 clones, around three quarters of which are singletons. The sequencing sample was made of memory CD4+ T cells from PBMCs. The subset here: CD45RA-negative fraction. This receptor was obtained from a man younger than 35 in good health. Some clones in this sample may be carry-over from other donors' samples. The V gene is TRBV2, the J gene TRBJ2-7; D not certain. CDR3 coding DNA: TGTGCCAGCAGTGTCGGCCGCTCCTACGAGCAGTACTTC. This sequence encodes CASSVGRSYEQYF.